This T cell receptor (beta chain) came from a study of cytomegalovirus exposure and HLA in healthy donors. Primers: 60 Vbeta forward and 13 Jbeta reverse. The method was immunoSEQ multiplex PCR; TCRdb's version includes in-frame clones alone and lacks a portion of them. The sample shows approximately 110,000 clones, approximately 80% of them seen only once. Germline CDR1 and CDR2: MNHEY and SMNVEV (reference sequence). Deletions cut 6 bases from V and 5 bases from J, with 11 bases between. The CDR3 consists of 12 residues. The specimen was PBMCs. The gene calls are TRBV27 and TRBJ2-7, with no clear D. This receptor was obtained from a man aged 50 or older in good health and CMV-seronegative. CDR3 protein: CASRSNWHEQYF. The CDR3 nucleotides are TGTGCCAGCAGGTCCAATTGGCACGAGCAGTACTTC.